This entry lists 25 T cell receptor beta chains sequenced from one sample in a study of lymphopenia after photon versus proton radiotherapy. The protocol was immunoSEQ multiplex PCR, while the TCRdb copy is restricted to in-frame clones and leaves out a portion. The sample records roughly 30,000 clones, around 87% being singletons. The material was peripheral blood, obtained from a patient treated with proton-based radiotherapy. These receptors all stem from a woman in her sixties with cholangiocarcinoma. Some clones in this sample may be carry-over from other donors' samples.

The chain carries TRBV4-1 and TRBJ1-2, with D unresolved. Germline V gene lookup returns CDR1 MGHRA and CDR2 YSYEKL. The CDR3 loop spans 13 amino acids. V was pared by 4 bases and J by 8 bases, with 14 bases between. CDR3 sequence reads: CASSPVGLGGYTF. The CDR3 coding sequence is TGCGCCAGCAGCCCCGTGGGCCTGGGAGGCTACACCTTC.

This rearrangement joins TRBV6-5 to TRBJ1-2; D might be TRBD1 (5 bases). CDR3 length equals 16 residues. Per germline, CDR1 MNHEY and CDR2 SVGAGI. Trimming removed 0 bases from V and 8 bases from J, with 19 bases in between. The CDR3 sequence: CASSYSLGRTDKGYTF. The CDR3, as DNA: TGTGCCAGCAGTTACTCCCTGGGCCGAACGGACAAGGGCTACACCTTC.

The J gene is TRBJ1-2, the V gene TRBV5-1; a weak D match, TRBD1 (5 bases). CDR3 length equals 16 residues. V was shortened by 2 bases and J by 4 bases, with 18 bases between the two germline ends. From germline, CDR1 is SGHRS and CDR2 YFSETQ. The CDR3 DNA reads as TGCGCCAGCAGCTTATTTGGGCAGGGCGATAGCTATGGCTACACCTTC. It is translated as CASSLFGQGDSYGYTF.

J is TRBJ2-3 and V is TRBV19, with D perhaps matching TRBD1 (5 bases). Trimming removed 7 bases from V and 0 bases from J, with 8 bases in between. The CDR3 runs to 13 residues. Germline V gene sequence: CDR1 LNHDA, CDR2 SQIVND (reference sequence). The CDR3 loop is CASNDRSTDTQYF. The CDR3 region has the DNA TGTGCCAGTAATGACAGAAGCACAGATACGCAGTATTTT. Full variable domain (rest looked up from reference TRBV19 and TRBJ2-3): DGGITQSPKYLFRKEGQNVTLSCEQNLNHDAMYWYRQDPGQGLRLIYYSQIVNDFQKGDIAEGYSVSREKKESFPLTVTSAQKNPTAFYLCASNDRSTDTQYFGPGTRLTVL.

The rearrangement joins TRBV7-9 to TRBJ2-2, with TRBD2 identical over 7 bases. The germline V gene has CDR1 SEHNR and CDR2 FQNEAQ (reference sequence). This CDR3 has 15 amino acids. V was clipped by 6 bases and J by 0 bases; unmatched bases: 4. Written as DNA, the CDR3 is TGTGCCAGCAGGTGGGGGACTACGAACACCGGGGAGCTGTTTTTT. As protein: CASRWGTTNTGELFF.

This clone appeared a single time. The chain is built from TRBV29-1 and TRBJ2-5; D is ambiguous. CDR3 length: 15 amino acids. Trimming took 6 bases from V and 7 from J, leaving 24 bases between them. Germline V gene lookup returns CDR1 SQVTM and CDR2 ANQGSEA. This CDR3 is CSVAKAVRTVGTQYF. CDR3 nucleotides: TGCAGCGTCGCTAAGGCAGTTCGAACCGTTGGGACCCAGTACTTC.

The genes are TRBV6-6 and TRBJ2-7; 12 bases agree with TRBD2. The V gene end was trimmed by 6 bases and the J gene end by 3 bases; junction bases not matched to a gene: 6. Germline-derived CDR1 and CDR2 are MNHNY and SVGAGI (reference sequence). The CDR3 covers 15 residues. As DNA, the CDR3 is TGTGCCAGCAGCCGCGGACTAGCGGGGATCTACGAGCAGTACTTC. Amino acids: CASSRGLAGIYEQYF.

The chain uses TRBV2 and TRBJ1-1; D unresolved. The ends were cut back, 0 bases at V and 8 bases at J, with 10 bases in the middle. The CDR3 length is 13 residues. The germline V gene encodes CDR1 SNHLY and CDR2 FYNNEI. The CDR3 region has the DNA TGTGCCAGCAGTGAAGCGCGGGCGGGAGAAGCTTTCTTT. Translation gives CASSEARAGEAFF.

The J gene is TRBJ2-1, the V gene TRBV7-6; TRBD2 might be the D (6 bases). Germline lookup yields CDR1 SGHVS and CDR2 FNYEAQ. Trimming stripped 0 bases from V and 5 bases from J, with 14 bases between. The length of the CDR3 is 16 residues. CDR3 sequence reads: CASSLAWRDSNNEQFF. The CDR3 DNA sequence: TGTGCCAGCAGCTTAGCGTGGCGGGACTCAAACAATGAGCAGTTCTTC.

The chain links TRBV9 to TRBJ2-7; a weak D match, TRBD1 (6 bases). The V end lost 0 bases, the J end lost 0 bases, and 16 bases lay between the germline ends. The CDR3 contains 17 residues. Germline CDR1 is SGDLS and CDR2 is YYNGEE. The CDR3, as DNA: TGTGCCAGCAGCGTAGGCCCCGAAACGGGACACTCCTACGAGCAGTACTTC. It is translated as CASSVGPETGHSYEQYF.

The CDR3 sequence is CASSTGASTDTQYF. In nucleotides, the CDR3 is TGTGCCAGCAGCACAGGGGCTAGCACAGATACGCAGTATTTT. The chain couples TRBV11-2 to TRBJ2-3, with 7 bases that match TRBD1. The CDR3 runs 14 residues. The V gene's germline CDR1 is SGHAT and CDR2 FQNNGV. V lost 5 bases and J lost 0; bases outside the gene matches: 2.

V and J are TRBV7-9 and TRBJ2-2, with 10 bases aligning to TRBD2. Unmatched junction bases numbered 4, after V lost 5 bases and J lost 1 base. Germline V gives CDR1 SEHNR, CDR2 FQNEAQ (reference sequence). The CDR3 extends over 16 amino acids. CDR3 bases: TGTGCCAGCAGCATTCGACTAGCGGGGAACACCGGGGAGCTGTTTTTT. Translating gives CASSIRLAGNTGELFF.

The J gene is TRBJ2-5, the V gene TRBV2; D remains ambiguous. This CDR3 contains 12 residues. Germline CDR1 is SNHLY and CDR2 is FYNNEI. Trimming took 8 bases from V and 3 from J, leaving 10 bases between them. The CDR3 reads CASHWRKETQYF. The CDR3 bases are TGTGCCAGCCACTGGCGGAAAGAGACCCAGTACTTC.

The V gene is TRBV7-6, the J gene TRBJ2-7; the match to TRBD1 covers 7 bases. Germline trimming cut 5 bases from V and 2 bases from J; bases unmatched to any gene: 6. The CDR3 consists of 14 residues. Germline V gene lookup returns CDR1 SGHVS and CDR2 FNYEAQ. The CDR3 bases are TGTGCCAGCAGCCACATGGGACAGACCTACGAGCAGTACTTC. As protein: CASSHMGQTYEQYF.

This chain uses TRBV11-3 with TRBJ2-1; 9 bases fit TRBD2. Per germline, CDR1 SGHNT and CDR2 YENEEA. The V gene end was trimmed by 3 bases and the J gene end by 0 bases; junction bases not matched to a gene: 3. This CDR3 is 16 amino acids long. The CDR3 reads CASSLAGGSSYNEQFF. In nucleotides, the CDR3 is TGTGCCAGCAGCTTGGCGGGAGGGAGCTCCTACAATGAGCAGTTCTTC.

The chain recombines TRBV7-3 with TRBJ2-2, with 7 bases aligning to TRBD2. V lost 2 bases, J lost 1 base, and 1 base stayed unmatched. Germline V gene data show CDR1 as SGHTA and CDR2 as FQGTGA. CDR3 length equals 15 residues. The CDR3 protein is CASSLAGVNTGELFF. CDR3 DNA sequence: TGTGCCAGCAGCTTAGCGGGGGTGAACACCGGGGAGCTGTTTTTT.

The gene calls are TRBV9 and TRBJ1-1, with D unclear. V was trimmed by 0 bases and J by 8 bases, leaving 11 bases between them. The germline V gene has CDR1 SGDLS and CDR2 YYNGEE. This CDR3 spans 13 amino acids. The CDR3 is CASSVGQNVEAFF. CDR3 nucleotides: TGTGCCAGCAGCGTAGGTCAGAACGTCGAAGCTTTCTTT.

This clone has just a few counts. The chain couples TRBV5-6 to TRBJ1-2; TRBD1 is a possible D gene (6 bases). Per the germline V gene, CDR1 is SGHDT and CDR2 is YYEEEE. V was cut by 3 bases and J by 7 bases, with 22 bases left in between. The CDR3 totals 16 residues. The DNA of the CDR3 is TGTGCCAGCAGCTGGCGGACAGATAGGTTCTGGGGTGGCTACACCTTC. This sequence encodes CASSWRTDRFWGGYTF.

In DNA, the CDR3 is TGTGCCAGCTCACACTCTACGGGCGGGTATGGCTACACCTTC. This encodes CASSHSTGGYGYTF. This chain joins TRBV18 and TRBJ1-2, with unresolved D. This CDR3 is built from 14 residues. Per germline, CDR1 KGHSH and CDR2 LQKENI. With 4 bases removed from V and 5 bases from J, the gap between germline ends came to 14 bases.

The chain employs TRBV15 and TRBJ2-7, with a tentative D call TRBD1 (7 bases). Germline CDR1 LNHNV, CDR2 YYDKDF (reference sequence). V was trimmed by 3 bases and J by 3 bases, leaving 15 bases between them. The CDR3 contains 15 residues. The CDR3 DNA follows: TGTGCCACCAGCAGGAGCCAGGGGGGATACTACGAGCAGTACTTC. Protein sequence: CATSRSQGGYYEQYF.

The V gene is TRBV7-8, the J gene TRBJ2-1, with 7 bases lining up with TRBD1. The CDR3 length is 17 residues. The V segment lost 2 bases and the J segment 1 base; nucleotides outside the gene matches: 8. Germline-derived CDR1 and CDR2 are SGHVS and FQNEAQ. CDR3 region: CASSLRETGQSYNEQFF. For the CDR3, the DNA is TGTGCCAGCAGCTTAAGGGAGACGGGACAGTCCTACAATGAGCAGTTCTTC.

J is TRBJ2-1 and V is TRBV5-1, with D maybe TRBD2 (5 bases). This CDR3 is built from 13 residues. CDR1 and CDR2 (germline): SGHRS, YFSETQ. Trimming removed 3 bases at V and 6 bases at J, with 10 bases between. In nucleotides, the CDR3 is TGCGCCAGCAGCTCGGTAGAGGGCAATGAGCAGTTCTTC. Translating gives CASSSVEGNEQFF.

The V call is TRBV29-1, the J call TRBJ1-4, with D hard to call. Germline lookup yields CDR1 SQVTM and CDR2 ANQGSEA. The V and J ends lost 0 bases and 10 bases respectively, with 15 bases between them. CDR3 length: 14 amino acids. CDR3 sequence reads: CSVEDGVLAGKLFF. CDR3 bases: TGCAGCGTTGAAGACGGGGTCCTCGCAGGAAAACTGTTTTTT.

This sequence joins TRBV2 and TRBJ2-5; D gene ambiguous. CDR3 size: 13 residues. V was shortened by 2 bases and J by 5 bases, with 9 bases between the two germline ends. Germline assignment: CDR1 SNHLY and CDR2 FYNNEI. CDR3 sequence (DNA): TGTGCCAGCAGTGAAACCGTGGTCGAGACCCAGTACTTC. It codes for CASSETVVETQYF.

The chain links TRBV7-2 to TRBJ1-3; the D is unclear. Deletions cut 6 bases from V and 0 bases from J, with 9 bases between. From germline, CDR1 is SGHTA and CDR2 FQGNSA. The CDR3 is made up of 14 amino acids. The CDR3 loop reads CASSPHASGNTIYF. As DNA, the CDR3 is TGTGCCAGCAGTCCTCATGCCTCTGGAAACACCATATATTTT.